This TCR beta chain appears in the sequencing data of a study of T cells expressing NK-cell markers. Looking at the study overall: Just one sequenced donor of eight was HCMV-seronegative, while seven were seropositive. The study, taken as a whole, reports: Once again these clonotypes came out on top in the CD3+CD56-NKG2C+ fraction of a few donors.

Making the TCR beta cDNA relied on 5'RACE template switching with UMIs. Reanalyzing the 5' RACE reads, TCRdb keeps one entry per CDR3 protein, without DNA. Recorded for this sample: under 600,000 distinct CDR3 sequences. For this clonotype: Its target is not known.

The CDR3 spans 16 residues. Germline V CDR1 and CDR2: KGHSH, LQKENI. The material sequenced was blood T cells: a sorted CD56 or NKG2C T cell subset, CD4+ or CD8+ T cells, or bulk PBMC T cells (not recorded which). The chain couples TRBV18 to TRBJ2-4; TCRdb gives TRBD2 as the D gene, but with no DNA this cannot be confirmed. The TCR originated in a woman in her forties or fifties in good health. The CDR3 is CASSHLAGGIENIQYF.